These 16 T cell receptor beta chains came from one sample sequenced in a study of T cell responses to AZD1222 COVID-19 vaccine. Profiled with immunoSEQ multiplex PCR; TCRdb holds only in-frame clones, not every one. This table has 95,000 to 100,000 clones, 85% to 90% appearing once. The sequences come from peripheral blood, collected 28 days after the second AZD1222 dose. The receptors were sampled from an adult who received the AZD1222 COVID-19 vaccine.

The V gene is TRBV19, the J gene TRBJ2-3; maybe TRBD2 (5 bases). Per germline, CDR1 LNHDA and CDR2 SQIVND (reference sequence). The V and J ends lost 4 bases and 2 bases respectively, with 16 bases between them. This CDR3 comprises 16 residues. The CDR3 coding sequence is TGTGCCAGTAGTAGAAGACTATCGTATACCACAGATACGCAGTATTTT. It is translated as CASSRRLSYTTDTQYF. Complete variable domain (other parts from reference TRBV19 and TRBJ2-3): DGGITQSPKYLFRKEGQNVTLSCEQNLNHDAMYWYRQDPGQGLRLIYYSQIVNDFQKGDIAEGYSVSREKKESFPLTVTSAQKNPTAFYLCASSRRLSYTTDTQYFGPGTRLTVL.

Many counts were recorded for this clone. The rearrangement links TRBV4-1 to TRBJ2-1; D possibly corresponds to TRBD1 (6 bases). V lost 3 bases and J lost 6, with 15 bases in between. Germline assignment: CDR1 MGHRA and CDR2 YSYEKL. The length of the CDR3 is 15 residues. The CDR3 nucleotides are TGCGCCAGCAGCCATCGAGGGGGAGTTGTCAATGAGCAGTTCTTC. Translating gives CASSHRGGVVNEQFF.

This chain uses TRBV24-1 with TRBJ2-1; the match to TRBD2 covers 14 bases. In germline, CDR1 is KGHDR, CDR2 SFDVKD. The trim removed 4 bases at V and 8 bases at J, leaving 9 bases unmatched. The CDR3 is 17 amino acids. This CDR3 reads CATSELTSGRAIDEQFF. The CDR3, as DNA: TGTGCCACCAGTGAACTGACTAGCGGGAGGGCCATCGATGAGCAGTTCTTC.

This rearrangement joins TRBV3-1 (or the pseudogene TRBV3-2) to TRBJ2-7; 12 bases match TRBD2. CDR3 length: 14 residues. The J segment lost 5 bases and the V segment lost 4 bases, leaving 3 bases of the junction unmatched. Germline V lookup: CDR1 LGHDT, CDR2 YNNKEL (reference sequence). The CDR3 loop reads CASSRLAGVHEQYF. CDR3 sequence (DNA): TGTGCCAGCAGCCGACTAGCGGGAGTTCACGAGCAGTACTTC.

This chain's CDR3 is CASSQSSGTNTGELFF. The CDR3 coding sequence is TGCGCCAGCAGCCAGTCTAGCGGGACGAACACCGGGGAGCTGTTTTTT. The V call is TRBV4-1, the J call TRBJ2-2; 9 bases line up with TRBD2. The CDR3 is 16 amino acids. V was clipped by 3 bases and J by 0 bases; unmatched bases: 2. Germline lookup yields CDR1 MGHRA and CDR2 YSYEKL.

V is TRBV7-9 and J is TRBJ1-6; weak D call: TRBD1 (5 bases). Trimming took 6 bases from V and 2 from J, leaving 11 bases between them. The V gene's germline CDR1 is SEHNR and CDR2 FQNEAQ (reference sequence). CDR3 size: 15 residues. The CDR3, as DNA: TGTGCCAGCAGAACCAGGGATCCCTATAATTCACCCCTCCACTTT. As protein: CASRTRDPYNSPLHF.

The gene calls are TRBV27 and TRBJ1-4; possibly TRBD1 for D (6 bases). The CDR3 contains 14 residues. V dropped 9 bases and J dropped 7 bases, with 18 bases sitting between them. CDR1 MNHEY and CDR2 SMNVEV come from the germline V gene (reference sequence). Here the CDR3 reads CASRNTGTTEKLFF. DNA for the CDR3: TGTGCCAGTCGCAATACAGGGACGACTGAAAAACTGTTTTTT.

CDR3 loop: CASSEGGGLGETQYF. The DNA for the CDR3 is TGTGCCAGCAGTGAAGGCGGCGGGCTGGGAGAGACCCAGTACTTC. The chain employs TRBV6-1 and TRBJ2-5; tentative D call: TRBD2 (5 bases). Germline values: CDR1 MNHNS, CDR2 SASEGT. The CDR3 consists of 15 residues. V dropped 1 base and J dropped 4 bases, with 13 bases sitting between them.

The chain joins TRBV12-5 to TRBJ2-1; D is unclear. The CDR3 extends over 12 amino acids. Trimming pared 2 bases from V and 7 bases from J, leaving 6 bases between. Looked up from germline, CDR1 is LGHNT and CDR2 is FRNRAP. The CDR3 sequence is CASGLLANEQFF. As DNA, the CDR3 is TGTGCTAGTGGTTTGTTGGCTAATGAGCAGTTCTTC. Full variable domain (remainder filled in from reference TRBV12-5 and TRBJ2-1): DARVTQTPRHKVTEMGQEVTMRCQPILGHNTVFWYRQTMMQGLELLAYFRNRAPLDDSGMPKDRFSAEMPDATLATLKIQPSEPRDSAVYFCASGLLANEQFFGPGTRLTVL.

The chain has TRBV9 and TRBJ2-7; 9 nucleotides agree with TRBD2. This CDR3 has 15 amino acids. Germline CDR1 SGDLS, CDR2 YYNGEE. After removal of 3 bases from V and 4 bases from J, the junction contained 8 bases not matched to a gene. CDR3 loop: CASSGAGGLSYEQYF. The CDR3, as DNA: TGTGCCAGCAGCGGAGCGGGAGGACTCTCATACGAGCAGTACTTC.

This chain uses TRBV18 with TRBJ2-7; tentatively, D is TRBD2 (6 bases). This CDR3 is built from 13 residues. Germline V CDR1 and CDR2: KGHSH, LQKENI. Trimming left V 3 bases short and J 11 bases short, with 17 bases between. CDR3 amino acids: CASSPDERREKYF. DNA for the CDR3: TGTGCCAGCTCACCGGACGAACGGAGGGAGAAGTACTTC. The variable domain in full, completed from reference TRBV18 and TRBJ2-7, reads NAGVMQNPRHLVRRRGQEARLRCSPMKGHSHVYWYRQLPEEGLKFMVYLQKENIIDESGMPKERFSAEFPKEGPSILRIQQVVRGDSAAYFCASSPDERREKYFGPGTRLTVT.

The genes are TRBV5-1 and TRBJ2-1; no firm D call. Germline CDR1 is SGHRS and CDR2 is YFSETQ. The V end lost 4 bases, the J end lost 7 bases, and 9 bases lay between the germline ends. CDR3 length equals 12 residues. CDR3 in DNA: TGCGCCAGCAGCATCGGTCTGAATGAGCAGTTCTTC. Protein sequence: CASSIGLNEQFF.

The V gene is TRBV19, the J gene TRBJ2-1, with D possibly matching TRBD2 (5 bases). Germline CDR1 reads LNHDA; CDR2 reads SQIVND (reference sequence). With 7 bases removed from V and 1 base from J, the gap between germline ends came to 11 bases. This CDR3 is built from 14 residues. Written as DNA, the CDR3 is TGTGCCAGTACGAGGGTGGGATCCTACAATGAGCAGTTCTTC. This codes for CASTRVGSYNEQFF.

This clone has more than one count but fewer than ten. Different DNA sequences within this sample yield the same CDR3. In nucleotides, the CDR3 is TGTGCCAGCAGTGGACAGGGGACGGCTGAAGCTTTCTTT. It yields the protein CASSGQGTAEAFF. The V and J genes are TRBV7-9 and TRBJ1-1; 9 nucleotides align to TRBD1. The length of the CDR3 is 13 residues. With V trimmed by 6 bases and J by 6 bases, 5 bases remained unmatched. CDR1 is SEHNR, CDR2 FQNEAQ, per germline (reference sequence).

CDR3: CASSPPGLASANEQFF. For the CDR3, the DNA is TGCGCCAGCAGCCCGCCGGGACTAGCATCCGCCAATGAGCAGTTCTTC. The chain has TRBV5-1 and TRBJ2-1, with 9 bases that match TRBD2. Germline V gene lookup returns CDR1 SGHRS and CDR2 YFSETQ. J lost 6 bases, V lost 4 bases, and 11 bases had no gene match. This CDR3 comprises 16 residues.

J is TRBJ2-1 and V is TRBV2; 12 nucleotides agree with TRBD2. CDR3 length: 14 amino acids. Germline V CDR1 and CDR2: SNHLY, FYNNEI. V was clipped by 6 bases and J by 9 bases; unmatched bases: 6. DNA of the CDR3: TGTGCCAGCAGCGTGACTAGCGGGAGCACTGAGCAGTTCTTC. It encodes CASSVTSGSTEQFF.